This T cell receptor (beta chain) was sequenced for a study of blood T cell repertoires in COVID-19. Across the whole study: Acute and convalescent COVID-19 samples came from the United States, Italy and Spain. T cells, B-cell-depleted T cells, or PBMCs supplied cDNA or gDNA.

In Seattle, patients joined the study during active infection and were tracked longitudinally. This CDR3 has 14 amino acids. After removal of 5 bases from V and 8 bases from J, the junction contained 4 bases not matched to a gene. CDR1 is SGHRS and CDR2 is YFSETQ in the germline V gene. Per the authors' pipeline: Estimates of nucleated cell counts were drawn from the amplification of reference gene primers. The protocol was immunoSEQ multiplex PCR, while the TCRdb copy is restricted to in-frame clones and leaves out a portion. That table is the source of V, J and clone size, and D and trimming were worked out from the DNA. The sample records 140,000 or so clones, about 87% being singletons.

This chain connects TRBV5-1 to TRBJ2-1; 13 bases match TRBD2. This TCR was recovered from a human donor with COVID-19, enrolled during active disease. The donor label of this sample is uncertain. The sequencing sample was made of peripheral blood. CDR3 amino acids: CASSTGLAGDEQFF. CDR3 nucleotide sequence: TGCGCCAGCAGTACTGGACTAGCGGGAGATGAGCAGTTCTTC.